Sequencing of this T cell receptor (beta chain) was carried out in a study of blood T cell repertoires in COVID-19. Across the study: PBMCs, B-cell-depleted T cells, or T cells provided the cDNA or gDNA that made up the material.

TCRdb's table, derived via immunoSEQ multiplex PCR, lists solely in-frame clones and lacks some. The table has around 340,000 clones, approximately 90% seen once. V was trimmed by 5 bases and J by 14 bases, leaving 18 bases between them. This CDR3 comprises 13 residues. Germline values: CDR1 MNHEY, CDR2 SMNVEV (reference sequence). Followed over time, Seattle patients had been enrolled while infection was active. The TCR comes from a woman aged 55-70 years with COVID-19, enrolled during active disease. The sequenced sample consisted of peripheral blood. The chain carries TRBV27 and TRBJ1-4; D uncertain. The CDR3 loop reads CASSPPGWRHLFF. The CDR3 region has the DNA TGTGCCAGCAGTCCCCCGGGGTGGCGCCATCTGTTTTTT.